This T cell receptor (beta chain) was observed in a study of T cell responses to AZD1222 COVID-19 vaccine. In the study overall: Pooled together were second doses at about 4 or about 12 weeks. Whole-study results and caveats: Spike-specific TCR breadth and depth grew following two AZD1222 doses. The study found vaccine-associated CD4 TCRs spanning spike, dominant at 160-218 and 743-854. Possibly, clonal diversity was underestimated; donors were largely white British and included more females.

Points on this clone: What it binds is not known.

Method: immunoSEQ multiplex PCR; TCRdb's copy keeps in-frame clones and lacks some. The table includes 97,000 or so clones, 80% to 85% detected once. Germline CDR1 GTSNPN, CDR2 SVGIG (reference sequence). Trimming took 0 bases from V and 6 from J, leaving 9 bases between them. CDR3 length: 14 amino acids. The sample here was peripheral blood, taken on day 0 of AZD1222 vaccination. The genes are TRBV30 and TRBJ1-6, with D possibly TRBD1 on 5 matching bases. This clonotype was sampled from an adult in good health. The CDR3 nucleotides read TGTGCCTGGAGTGTCGACAGTCTTAATTCACCCCTCCACTTT. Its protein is CAWSVDSLNSPLHF. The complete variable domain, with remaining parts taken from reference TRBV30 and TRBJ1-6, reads SQTIHQWPATLVQPVGSPLSLECTVEGTSNPNLYWYRQAAGRGLQLLFYSVGIGQISSEVPQNLSASRPQDRQFILSSKKLLLSDSGFYLCAWSVDSLNSPLHFGNGTRLTVT.